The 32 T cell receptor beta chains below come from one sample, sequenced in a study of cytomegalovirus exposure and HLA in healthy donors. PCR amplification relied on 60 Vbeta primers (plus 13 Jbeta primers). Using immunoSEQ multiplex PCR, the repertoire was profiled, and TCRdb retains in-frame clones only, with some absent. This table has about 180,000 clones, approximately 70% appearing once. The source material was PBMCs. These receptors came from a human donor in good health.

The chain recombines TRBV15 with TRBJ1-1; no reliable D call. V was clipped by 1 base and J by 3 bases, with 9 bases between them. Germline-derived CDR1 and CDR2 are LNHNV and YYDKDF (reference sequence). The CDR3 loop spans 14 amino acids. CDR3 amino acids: CATSRAVEDTEAFF. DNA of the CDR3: TGTGCCACCAGCAGAGCTGTCGAGGACACTGAAGCTTTCTTT.

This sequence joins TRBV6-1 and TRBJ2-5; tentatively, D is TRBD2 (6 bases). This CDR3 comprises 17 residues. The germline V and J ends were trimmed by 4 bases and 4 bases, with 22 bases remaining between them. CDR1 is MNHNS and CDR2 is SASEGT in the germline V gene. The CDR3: CASSGEEDTKRAETQYF. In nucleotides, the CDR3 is TGTGCCAGCAGTGGGGAGGAGGACACCAAGAGGGCAGAGACCCAGTACTTC.

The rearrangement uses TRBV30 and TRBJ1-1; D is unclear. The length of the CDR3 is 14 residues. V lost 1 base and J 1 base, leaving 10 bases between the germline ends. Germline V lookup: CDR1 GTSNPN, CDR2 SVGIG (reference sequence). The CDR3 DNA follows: TGTGCCTGGAGTGCCCGCCGGGGGAACACTGAAGCTTTCTTT. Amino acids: CAWSARRGNTEAFF.

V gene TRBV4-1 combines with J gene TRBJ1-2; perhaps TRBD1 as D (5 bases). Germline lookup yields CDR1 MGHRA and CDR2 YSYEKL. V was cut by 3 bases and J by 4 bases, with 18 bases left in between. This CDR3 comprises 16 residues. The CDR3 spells CASSQARQTTSYGYTF. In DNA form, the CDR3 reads TGCGCCAGCAGCCAGGCCCGACAGACCACTTCCTATGGCTACACCTTC.

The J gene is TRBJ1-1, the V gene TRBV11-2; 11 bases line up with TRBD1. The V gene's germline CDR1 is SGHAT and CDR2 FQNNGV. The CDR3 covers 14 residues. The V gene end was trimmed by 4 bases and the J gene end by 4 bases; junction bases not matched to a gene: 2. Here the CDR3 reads CASSSDRGRTEAFF. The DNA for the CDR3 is TGTGCCAGCAGCTCGGACAGGGGGCGCACTGAAGCTTTCTTT.

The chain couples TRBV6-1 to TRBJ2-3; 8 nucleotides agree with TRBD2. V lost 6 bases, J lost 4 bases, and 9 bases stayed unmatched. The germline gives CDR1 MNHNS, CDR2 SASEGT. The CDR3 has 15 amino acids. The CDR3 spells CASRDTGGAPDTQYF. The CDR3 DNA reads TGTGCCAGCAGGGATACGGGGGGGGCCCCAGATACGCAGTATTTT.

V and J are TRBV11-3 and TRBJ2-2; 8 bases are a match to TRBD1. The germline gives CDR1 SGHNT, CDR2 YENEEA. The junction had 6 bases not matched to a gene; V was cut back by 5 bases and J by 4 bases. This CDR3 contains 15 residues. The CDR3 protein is CASSPRQGSTGELFF. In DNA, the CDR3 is TGTGCCAGCAGCCCCCGACAGGGGAGCACCGGGGAGCTGTTTTTT.

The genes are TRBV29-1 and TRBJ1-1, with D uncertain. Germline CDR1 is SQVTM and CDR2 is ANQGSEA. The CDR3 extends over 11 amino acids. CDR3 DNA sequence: TGCGCGGGAAGGGAGAACACTGAAGCTTTCTTT. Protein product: CAGRENTEAFF.

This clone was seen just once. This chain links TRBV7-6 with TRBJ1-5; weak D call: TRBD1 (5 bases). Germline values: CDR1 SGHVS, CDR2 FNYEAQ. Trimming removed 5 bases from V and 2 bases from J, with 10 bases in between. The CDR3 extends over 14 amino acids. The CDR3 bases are TGTGCCAGCAGCCAGGGAGGTGGCAATCAGCCCCAGCATTTT. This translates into CASSQGGGNQPQHF.

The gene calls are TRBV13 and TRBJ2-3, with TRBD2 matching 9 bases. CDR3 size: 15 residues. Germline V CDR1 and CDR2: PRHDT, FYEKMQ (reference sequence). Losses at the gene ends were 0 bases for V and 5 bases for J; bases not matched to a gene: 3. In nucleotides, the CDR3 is TGTGCCAGCAGCTTAGGGCGGGGGGGCCGAGATACGCAGTATTTT. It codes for CASSLGRGGRDTQYF. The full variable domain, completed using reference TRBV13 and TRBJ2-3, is AAGVIQSPRHLIKEKRETATLKCYPIPRHDTVYWYQQGPGQDPQFLISFYEKMQSDKGSIPDRFSAQQFSDYHSELNMSSLELGDSALYFCASSLGRGGRDTQYFGPGTRLTVL.

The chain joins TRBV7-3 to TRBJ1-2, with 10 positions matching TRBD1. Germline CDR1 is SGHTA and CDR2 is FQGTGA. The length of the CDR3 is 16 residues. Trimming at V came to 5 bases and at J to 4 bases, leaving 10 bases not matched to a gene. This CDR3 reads CASSMGQGSSGYGYTF. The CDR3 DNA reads TGTGCCAGCAGCATGGGACAGGGGAGCTCAGGCTATGGCTACACCTTC.

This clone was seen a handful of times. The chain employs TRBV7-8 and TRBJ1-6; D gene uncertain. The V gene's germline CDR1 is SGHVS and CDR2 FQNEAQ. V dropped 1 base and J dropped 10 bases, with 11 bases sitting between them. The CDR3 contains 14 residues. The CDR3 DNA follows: TGTGCCAGCAGCTTAGGGGGAGTTCAGTCACCCCTCCACTTT. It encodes CASSLGGVQSPLHF.

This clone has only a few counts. The CDR3 nucleotides are TGTGCCTGGAGAGAACAGGGGAAAGGTTATAATTCACCCCTCCACTTT. Translated, it gives CAWREQGKGYNSPLHF. V is TRBV30 and J is TRBJ1-6, with 7 positions matching TRBD1. Germline CDR1 and CDR2: GTSNPN and SVGIG (reference sequence). The J segment lost 4 bases and the V segment lost 3 bases, leaving 9 bases of the junction unmatched. This CDR3 region has 16 residues. Full variable domain (remainder filled in from reference TRBV30 and TRBJ1-6): SQTIHQWPATLVQPVGSPLSLECTVEGTSNPNLYWYRQAAGRGLQLLFYSVGIGQISSEVPQNLSASRPQDRQFILSSKKLLLSDSGFYLCAWREQGKGYNSPLHFGNGTRLTVT.

The CDR3 loop is CASGGGPTDTQYF. CDR3 bases: TGTGCCAGCGGCGGGGGGCCCACAGATACGCAGTATTTT. V and J are TRBV27 and TRBJ2-3; TRBD2 aligns across 8 bases. From germline, CDR1 is MNHEY and CDR2 SMNVEV (reference sequence). The CDR3 has 13 amino acids. The J segment lost 2 bases and the V segment lost 8 bases, leaving 3 bases of the junction unmatched.

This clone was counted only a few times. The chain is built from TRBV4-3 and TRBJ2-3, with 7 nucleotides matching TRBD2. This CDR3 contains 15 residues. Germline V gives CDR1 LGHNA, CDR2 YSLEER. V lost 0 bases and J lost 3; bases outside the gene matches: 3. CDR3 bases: TGCGCCAGCAGCCAAGATCCCGGGAGGACAGATACGCAGTATTTT. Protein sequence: CASSQDPGRTDTQYF.

CDR3 sequence (DNA): TGCGCCAGCAGCCAAGATTGGGAGCGGGGGTTGTACGAGCAGTACTTC. Its translation: CASSQDWERGLYEQYF. This chain connects TRBV4-3 to TRBJ2-7; 8 nucleotides align to TRBD2. J lost 4 bases, V lost 0 bases, and 8 bases had no gene match. CDR1 and CDR2 from the germline V gene are LGHNA and YSLEER. The CDR3 loop spans 16 amino acids.

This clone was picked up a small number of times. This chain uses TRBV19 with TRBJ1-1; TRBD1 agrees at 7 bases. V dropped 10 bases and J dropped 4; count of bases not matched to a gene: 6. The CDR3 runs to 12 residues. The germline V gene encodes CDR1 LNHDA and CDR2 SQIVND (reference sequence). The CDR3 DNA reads TGTGCCACAAAGACAGGGAGCACTGAAGCTTTCTTT. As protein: CATKTGSTEAFF.

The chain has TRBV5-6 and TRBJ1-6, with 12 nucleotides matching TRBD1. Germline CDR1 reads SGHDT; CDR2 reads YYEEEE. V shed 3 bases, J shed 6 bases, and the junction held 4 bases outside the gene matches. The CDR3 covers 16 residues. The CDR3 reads CASSWGTGGGNSPLHF. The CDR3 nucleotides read TGTGCCAGCAGCTGGGGGACAGGGGGCGGTAATTCACCCCTCCACTTT.

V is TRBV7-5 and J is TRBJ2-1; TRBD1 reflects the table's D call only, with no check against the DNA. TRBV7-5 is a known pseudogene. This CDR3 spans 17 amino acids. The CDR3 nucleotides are TGTGCCAGAAACGCTAAGTTAGGGTCCCGGACATTCCATGAGCAGTTCTTC. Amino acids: CARNAKLGSRTFHEQFF.

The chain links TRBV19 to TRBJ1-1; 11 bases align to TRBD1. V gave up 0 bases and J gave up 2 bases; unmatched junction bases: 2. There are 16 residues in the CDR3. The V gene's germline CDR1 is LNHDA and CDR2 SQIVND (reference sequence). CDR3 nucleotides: TGTGCCAGTAGTATAGAAGGACAGGGGGCAAACACTGAAGCTTTCTTT. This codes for CASSIEGQGANTEAFF.

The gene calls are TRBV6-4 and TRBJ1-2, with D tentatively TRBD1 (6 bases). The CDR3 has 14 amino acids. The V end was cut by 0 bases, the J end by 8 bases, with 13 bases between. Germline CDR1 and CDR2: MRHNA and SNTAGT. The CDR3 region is CASSDSLGGIGYTF. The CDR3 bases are TGTGCCAGCAGTGACTCTTTAGGGGGTATCGGCTACACCTTC.

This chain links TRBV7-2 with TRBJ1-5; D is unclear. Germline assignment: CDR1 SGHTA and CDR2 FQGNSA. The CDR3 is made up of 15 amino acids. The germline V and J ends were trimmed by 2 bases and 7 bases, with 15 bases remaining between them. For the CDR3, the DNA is TGTGCCAGCAGCTTATCTCCCGGGATAGGGCAGCCCCAGCATTTT. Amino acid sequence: CASSLSPGIGQPQHF.

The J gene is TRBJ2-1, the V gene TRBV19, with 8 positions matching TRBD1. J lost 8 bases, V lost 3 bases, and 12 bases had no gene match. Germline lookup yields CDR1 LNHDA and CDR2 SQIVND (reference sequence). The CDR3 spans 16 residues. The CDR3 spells CASSIRNRGMRYEQFF. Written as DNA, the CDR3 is TGTGCCAGTAGTATCCGAAACAGGGGGATGCGGTATGAGCAGTTCTTC.

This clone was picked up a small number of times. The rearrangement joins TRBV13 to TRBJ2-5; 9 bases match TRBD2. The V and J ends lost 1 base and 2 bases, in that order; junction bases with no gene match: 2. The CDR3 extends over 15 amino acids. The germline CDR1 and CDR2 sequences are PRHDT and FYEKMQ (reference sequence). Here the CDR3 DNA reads TGTGCCAGCAGCTTAGAGCGGGGGGCACAAGAGACCCAGTACTTC. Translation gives CASSLERGAQETQYF.

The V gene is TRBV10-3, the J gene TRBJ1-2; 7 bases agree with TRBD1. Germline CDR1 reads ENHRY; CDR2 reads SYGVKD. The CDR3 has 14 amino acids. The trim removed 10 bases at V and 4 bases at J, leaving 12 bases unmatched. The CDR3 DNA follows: TGTGCCACCTTAAACCCACAGGGGCGCTATGGCTACACCTTC. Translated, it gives CATLNPQGRYGYTF.

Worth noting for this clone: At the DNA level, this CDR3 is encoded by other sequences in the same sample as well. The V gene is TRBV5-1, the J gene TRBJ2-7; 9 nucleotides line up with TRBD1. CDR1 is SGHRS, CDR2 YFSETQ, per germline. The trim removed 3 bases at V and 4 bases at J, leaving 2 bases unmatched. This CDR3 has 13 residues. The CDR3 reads CASSWGQGYEQYF. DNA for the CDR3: TGCGCCAGCAGCTGGGGACAGGGTTACGAGCAGTACTTC. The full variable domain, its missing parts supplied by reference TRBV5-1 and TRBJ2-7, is KAGVTQTPRYLIKTRGQQVTLSCSPISGHRSVSWYQQTPGQGLQFLFEYFSETQRNKGNFPGRFSGRQFSNSRSEMNVSTLELGDSALYLCASSWGQGYEQYFGPGTRLTVT.

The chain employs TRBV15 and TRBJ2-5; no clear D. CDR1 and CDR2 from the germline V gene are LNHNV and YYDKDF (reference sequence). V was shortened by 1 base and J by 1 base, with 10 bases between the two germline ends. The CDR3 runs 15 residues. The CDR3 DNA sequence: TGTGCCACCAGCAGAGCGACGACATCCCAAGAGACCCAGTACTTC. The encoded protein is CATSRATTSQETQYF.

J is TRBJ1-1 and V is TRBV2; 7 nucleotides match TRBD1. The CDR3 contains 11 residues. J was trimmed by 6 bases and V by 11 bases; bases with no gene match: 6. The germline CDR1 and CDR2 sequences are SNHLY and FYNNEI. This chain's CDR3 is CAGTDRAEAFF. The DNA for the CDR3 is TGTGCCGGAACAGACAGGGCTGAAGCTTTCTTT.

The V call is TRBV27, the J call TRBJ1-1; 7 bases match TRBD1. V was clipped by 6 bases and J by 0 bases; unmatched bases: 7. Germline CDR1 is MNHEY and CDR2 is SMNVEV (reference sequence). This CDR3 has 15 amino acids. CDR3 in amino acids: CASSPRGVMNTEAFF. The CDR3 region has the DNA TGTGCCAGCAGCCCCAGGGGGGTAATGAACACTGAAGCTTTCTTT.

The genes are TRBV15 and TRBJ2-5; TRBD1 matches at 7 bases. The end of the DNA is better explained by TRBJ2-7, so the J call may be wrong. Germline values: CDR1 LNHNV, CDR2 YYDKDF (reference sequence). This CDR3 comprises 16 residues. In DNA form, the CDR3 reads TGTGCCACCAGCAGAGATCCGGGACAGCCAGTCTACGAGCAGTACTTC. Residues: CATSRDPGQPVYEQYF.

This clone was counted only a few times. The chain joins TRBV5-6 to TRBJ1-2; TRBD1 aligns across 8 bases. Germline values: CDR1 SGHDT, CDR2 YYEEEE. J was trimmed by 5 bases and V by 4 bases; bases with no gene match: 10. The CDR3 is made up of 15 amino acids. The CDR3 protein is CASSPGQGSLYGYTF. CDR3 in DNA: TGTGCCAGCAGCCCCGGACAGGGTTCCCTTTATGGCTACACCTTC.

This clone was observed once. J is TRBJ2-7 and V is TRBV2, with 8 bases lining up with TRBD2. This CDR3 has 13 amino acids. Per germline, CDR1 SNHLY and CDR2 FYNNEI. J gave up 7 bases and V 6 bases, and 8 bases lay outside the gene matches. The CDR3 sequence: CASSGTSLGEQYF. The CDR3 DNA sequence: TGTGCCAGCAGCGGGACTAGTTTGGGAGAGCAGTACTTC.